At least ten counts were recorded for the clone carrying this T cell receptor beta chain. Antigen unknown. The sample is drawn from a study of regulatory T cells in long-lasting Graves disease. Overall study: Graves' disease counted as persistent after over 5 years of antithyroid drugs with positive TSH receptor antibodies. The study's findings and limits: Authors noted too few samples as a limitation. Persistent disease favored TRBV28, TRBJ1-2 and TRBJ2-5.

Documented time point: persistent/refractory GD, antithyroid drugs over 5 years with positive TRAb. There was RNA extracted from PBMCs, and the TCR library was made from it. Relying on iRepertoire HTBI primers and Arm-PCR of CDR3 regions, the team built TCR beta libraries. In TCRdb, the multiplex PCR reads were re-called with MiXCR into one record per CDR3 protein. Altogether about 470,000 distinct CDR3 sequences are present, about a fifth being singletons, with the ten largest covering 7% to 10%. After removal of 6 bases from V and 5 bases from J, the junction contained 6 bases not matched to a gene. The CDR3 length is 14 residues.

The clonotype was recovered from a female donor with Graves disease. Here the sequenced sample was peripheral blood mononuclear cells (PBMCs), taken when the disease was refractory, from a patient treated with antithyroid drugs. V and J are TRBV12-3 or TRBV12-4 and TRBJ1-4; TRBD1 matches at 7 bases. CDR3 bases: TGTGCCAGCAGGATGGGACAGTCAAATGAAAAACTGTTTTTT. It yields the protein CASRMGQSNEKLFF.